The 20 T cell receptor beta chains below come from one sample, sequenced in a study of blood T cell repertoires in COVID-19. The data were produced by immunoSEQ multiplex PCR, yet TCRdb's version contains in-frame clones alone and is incomplete. Of 35,000 to 45,000 clones detected, about 85% appear once; the ten largest clones hold 9% to 15%. The sample was peripheral blood. Every receptor here comes from a human donor in a cohort sampled during active COVID-19.

By sample fraction, this clone is medium-sized (0.01 to 0.1%). The rearrangement joins TRBV16 to TRBJ1-5; D may be TRBD1 (5 bases). The CDR3 has 15 amino acids. Trimming pared 2 bases from V and 9 bases from J, leaving 17 bases between. CDR1 is KGHSY, CDR2 FQNENV, per germline. This chain's CDR3 is CASSQGGQGKRPQHF. As DNA, the CDR3 is TGTGCCAGCAGCCAAGGTGGTCAGGGTAAACGGCCCCAGCATTTT. Full variable domain (outside the CDR3, taken from reference TRBV16 and TRBJ1-5): GEEVAQTPKHLVRGEGQKAKLYCAPIKGHSYVFWYQQVLKNEFKFLISFQNENVFDETGMPKERFSAKCLPNSPCSLEIQATKLEDSAVYFCASSQGGQGKRPQHFGDGTRLSIL.

In its sample, this clone was seen a few times. J is TRBJ2-3 and V is TRBV7-9; 8 positions match TRBD1. Germline CDR1 is SEHNR and CDR2 is FQNEAQ (reference sequence). The V gene end was trimmed by 8 bases and the J gene end by 1 base; junction bases not matched to a gene: 8. This CDR3 is 15 amino acids long. Here the CDR3 reads CASARRGQGTDTQYF. The CDR3 DNA follows: TGTGCCAGCGCTCGTAGGGGACAGGGCACAGATACGCAGTATTTT.

The chain is built from TRBV3-1 (or the pseudogene TRBV3-2) and TRBJ2-2, with D perhaps TRBD2 (6 bases). The CDR3 contains 17 residues. Trimming shortened V by 0 bases and J by 4 bases, and 15 bases separated the two germline ends. Looked up from germline, CDR1 is LGHDT and CDR2 is YNNKEL (reference sequence). CDR3: CASSQDGRGAVTGELFF. The CDR3 DNA reads as TGTGCCAGCAGCCAAGATGGTCGCGGGGCGGTCACCGGGGAGCTGTTTTTT.

The chain joins TRBV9 to TRBJ1-4; TRBD1 matches at 7 bases. Looked up from germline, CDR1 is SGDLS and CDR2 is YYNGEE. V was pared by 6 bases and J by 8 bases, with 4 bases of the junction left unmatched. The CDR3 contains 12 residues. The DNA of the CDR3 is TGTGCCAGCAAGGGGACAGTCGAAAAACTGTTTTTT. Translating gives CASKGTVEKLFF.

This clone was observed a handful of times. The chain is built from TRBV5-4 and TRBJ2-1; the match to TRBD1 covers 7 bases. The CDR3 totals 16 residues. Germline V gene lookup returns CDR1 SGHNT and CDR2 YYREEE (reference sequence). V shed 4 bases, J shed 3 bases, and the junction held 10 bases outside the gene matches. The CDR3 protein is CASSPSAGGGYNEQFF. CDR3 DNA sequence: TGTGCCAGCAGCCCCAGTGCAGGGGGTGGCTACAATGAGCAGTTCTTC.

The chain recombines TRBV5-1 with TRBJ2-7; the match to TRBD2 covers 10 bases. Per the germline V gene, CDR1 is SGHRS and CDR2 is YFSETQ. CDR3 size: 17 residues. The junction had 9 bases not matched to a gene; V was cut back by 0 bases and J by 3 bases. This CDR3 is CASSLVGSGGPDYEQYF. As DNA, the CDR3 is TGCGCCAGCAGCTTGGTGGGTAGCGGGGGGCCTGACTACGAGCAGTACTTC.

The J gene is TRBJ2-5, the V gene TRBV9; 9 bases map to TRBD2. Per the germline V gene, CDR1 is SGDLS and CDR2 is YYNGEE. Trimming removed 4 bases from V and 3 bases from J; junction bases left unmatched: 7. The CDR3 covers 15 residues. The CDR3 region is CASSFAGGQEETQYF. CDR3 in DNA: TGTGCCAGCAGCTTCGCGGGGGGGCAGGAAGAGACCCAGTACTTC.

In its sample, this clone was seen once. The chain has TRBV4-2 and TRBJ1-1; D possibly corresponds to TRBD1 (6 bases). V gave up 1 base and J gave up 6 bases, with 18 bases separating them. CDR3 length: 16 amino acids. The V gene's germline CDR1 is LGHNA and CDR2 YNFKEQ. CDR3 in amino acids: CASSQVDPQGPPEAFF. In DNA, the CDR3 is TGTGCCAGCAGCCAAGTCGACCCCCAGGGGCCCCCTGAAGCTTTCTTT.

The chain recombines TRBV6-2 or TRBV6-3 with TRBJ2-7; D possibly corresponds to TRBD1 (6 bases). V lost 0 bases, J lost 2 bases, and 8 bases lay in between. From germline, CDR1 is MNHEY and CDR2 SVGEGT. This CDR3 region has 14 residues. The CDR3 DNA reads TGTGCCAGCAGTTACTCGGGGGCGGCCTACGAGCAGTACTTC. Its protein is CASSYSGAAYEQYF.

The CDR3 DNA is TGTGCCAGTAGTACCGGGACAGGGGGCAAGGGCTATGGCTACACCTTC. It translates to CASSTGTGGKGYGYTF. The rearrangement links TRBV19 to TRBJ1-2; 12 bases align to TRBD1. V trimming: 4 bases; J trimming: 4 bases; junction bases outside the gene matches: 7. Germline CDR1 LNHDA, CDR2 SQIVND (reference sequence). The CDR3 has 16 amino acids.

This rearrangement joins TRBV3-1 (or the pseudogene TRBV3-2) to TRBJ2-3; D is unclear. Looked up from germline, CDR1 is LGHDT and CDR2 is YNNKEL (reference sequence). V lost 5 bases to trimming and J lost 6 bases, with 9 bases between them. This CDR3 contains 12 residues. The CDR3 nucleotides read TGTGCCAGCAGCTATACCAGGGATACGCAGTATTTT. It encodes CASSYTRDTQYF.

Only one count was recorded for this clone. The chain has TRBV7-2 and TRBJ2-5; the D gene is possibly TRBD2 (5 bases). CDR3 size: 15 residues. Looked up from germline, CDR1 is SGHTA and CDR2 is FQGNSA. V was clipped by 6 bases and J by 2 bases, with 16 bases between them. DNA for the CDR3: TGTGCCAGCAGAGGAGGTTTTGATTGGCAAGAGACCCAGTACTTC. Amino acids: CASRGGFDWQETQYF. The whole variable domain, remainder taken from reference TRBV7-2 and TRBJ2-5, is GAGVSQSPSNKVTEKGKDVELRCDPISGHTALYWYRQSLGQGLEFLIYFQGNSAPDKSGLPSDRFSAERTGGSVSTLTIQRTQQEDSAVYLCASRGGFDWQETQYFGPGTRLLVL.

This clone has just one count. The chain combines TRBV18 with TRBJ2-7, with D possibly TRBD1 on 6 matching bases. V was pared by 3 bases and J by 4 bases, with 10 bases between. The germline V gene has CDR1 KGHSH and CDR2 LQKENI. This CDR3 contains 13 residues. The CDR3 loop reads CASSPGANYEQYF. CDR3 nucleotides: TGTGCCAGCTCACCGGGGGCCAATTACGAGCAGTACTTC.

This chain joins TRBV4-2 and TRBJ2-7, with 14 positions matching TRBD2. Germline trimming cut 1 base from V and 4 bases from J; bases unmatched to any gene: 15. The CDR3 extends over 20 amino acids. Germline loops: CDR1 LGHNA, CDR2 YNFKEQ. The CDR3 DNA reads as TGTGCCAGCAGCCAAGGTGCGACTAGCGGGGGGGCCTTCCTTAGGTACGAGCAGTACTTC. Encoded protein: CASSQGATSGGAFLRYEQYF.

The chain recombines TRBV6-4 with TRBJ1-4; D is perhaps TRBD1 (6 bases). With 4 bases removed from V and 5 bases from J, the gap between germline ends came to 14 bases. CDR3 length: 15 amino acids. Germline loops: CDR1 MRHNA, CDR2 SNTAGT. The CDR3 DNA sequence: TGTGCCAGCAGTGTAACAGGGAAGGCCAATGAAAAACTGTTTTTT. Translation gives CASSVTGKANEKLFF.

The rearrangement joins TRBV29-1 to TRBJ2-3; D is perhaps TRBD2 (6 bases). The CDR3 runs 12 residues. The V gene lost 3 bases and the J gene lost 4 bases, with 8 bases spanning the gap. CDR1 and CDR2 (germline): SQVTM, ANQGSEA. CDR3 residues: CSVERDADTQYF. The CDR3 DNA is TGCAGCGTTGAGCGGGACGCAGATACGCAGTATTTT.

V usage is TRBV19 and J usage is TRBJ2-6; 9 nucleotides match TRBD1. Germline V gene lookup returns CDR1 LNHDA and CDR2 SQIVND (reference sequence). The CDR3 consists of 20 residues. V was clipped by 6 bases and J by 0 bases; unmatched bases: 15. The CDR3 DNA reads TGTGCCAGTAGCAGCCCCCTGACAGGGGGTACCACCTCTGGGGCCAACGTCCTGACTTTC. This codes for CASSSPLTGGTTSGANVLTF.

The chain uses TRBV9 and TRBJ2-1; no clear D gene. Per the germline V gene, CDR1 is SGDLS and CDR2 is YYNGEE. There are 14 residues in the CDR3. Trimming pared 0 bases from V and 9 bases from J, leaving 13 bases between. The CDR3 DNA reads TGTGCCAGCAGCGTAGTGGTGGTCCACGGTGAGCAGTTCTTC. Residues: CASSVVVVHGEQFF.

CDR3: CASAREAGASYGYTF. The CDR3 DNA reads TGTGCCAGCGCTAGGGAAGCAGGGGCCTCCTATGGCTACACCTTC. The rearrangement uses TRBV5-5 and TRBJ1-2; possible D gene TRBD1, 6 bases. The CDR3 sequence is 15 residues long. Trimming removed 7 bases at V and 4 bases at J, with 20 bases between. In germline, CDR1 is SGHKS, CDR2 YYEKEE (reference sequence).

The gene calls are TRBV5-1 and TRBJ2-5, with TRBD2 identical over 11 bases. Germline V CDR1 and CDR2: SGHRS, YFSETQ. The CDR3 consists of 16 residues. V lost 2 bases to trimming and J lost 5 bases; unmatched junction nucleotides: 8. The CDR3 DNA is TGCGCCAGCAGCTTAAGAAGACTAGCGGGGTGGGAGACCCAGTACTTC. Its translation: CASSLRRLAGWETQYF.